Described below is a single T cell receptor (beta chain) sequence and its context. What it binds is not known. This CDR3 is also generated by other DNA sequences in the sample. CDR1 and CDR2 (germline): WSHSY, SAAADI. Germline trimming cut 4 bases from V and 2 bases from J; bases unmatched to any gene: 2. The CDR3 is made up of 13 amino acids. This sample stems from a study of shared clonotypes between healthy human individuals. Whole-study results and caveats: Sharing of clonotypes among donors was expected to vary with sequencing depth.

CD45RO-negative CD8 cells positively selected for CCR7 made up the naive population, which excluded terminally differentiated effector memory CD45RA+ cells. Every contributor of samples was a Caucasian grown-up residing in Nashville, Tennessee. Method: immunoSEQ multiplex PCR; TCRdb's copy keeps in-frame clones and lacks some. The table has 2 million or so clones, less than 95% seen once. Material for sequencing was naive CD8+ T cells sorted from blood. The rearrangement joins TRBV10-2 to TRBJ2-7, with 7 bases matching TRBD1. The clonotype comes from a man aged 18-30 years in good health. The CDR3 protein is CASSGGTAYEQYF. The DNA of the CDR3 is TGCGCCAGCAGTGGGGGGACAGCCTACGAGCAGTACTTC.